These 18 T cell receptor beta chains were all obtained from the same sample, sequenced in a study of cytomegalovirus exposure and HLA in healthy donors. PCR was performed using 60 Vbeta and 13 Jbeta primers. TCRdb keeps only in-frame clones here, not all; method: immunoSEQ multiplex PCR. The table includes roughly 170,000 clones, roughly 80% detected once. The sample comprised PBMCs. All receptors derive from a woman between 18 and 29 years old in good health and CMV-seronegative.

This rearrangement joins TRBV6-5 to TRBJ2-5, with D maybe TRBD2 (5 bases). Germline-derived CDR1 and CDR2 are MNHEY and SVGAGI. Trimming pared 6 bases from V and 5 bases from J, leaving 13 bases between. The CDR3 is made up of 13 amino acids. CDR3: CASRERSSETQYF. The CDR3 DNA reads as TGTGCCAGCAGGGAGCGGAGCTCGGAGACCCAGTACTTC.

This clone was detected only once. This sequence joins TRBV28 and TRBJ1-3; tentatively, D is TRBD1 (6 bases). V lost 6 bases and J lost 2, with 14 bases in between. The germline gives CDR1 MDHEN, CDR2 SYDVKM. The CDR3 runs to 15 residues. This CDR3 is CASSPTGTTGNTIYF. The CDR3 DNA follows: TGTGCCAGCAGCCCAACCGGGACAACTGGAAACACCATATATTTT. Full variable domain (missing parts from reference TRBV28 and TRBJ1-3): DVKVTQSSRYLVKRTGEKVFLECVQDMDHENMFWYRQDPGLGLRLIYFSYDVKMKEKGDIPEGYSVSREKKERFSLILESASTNQTSMYLCASSPTGTTGNTIYFGEGSWLTVV.

This clone was seen a handful of times. The chain employs TRBV19 and TRBJ2-7, with TRBD2 matching over 15 bases. This CDR3 has 18 amino acids. Trimming at V came to 2 bases and at J to 5 bases, leaving 10 bases not matched to a gene. From germline, CDR1 is LNHDA and CDR2 SQIVND (reference sequence). In DNA form, the CDR3 reads TGTGCCAGTAGTATAAGGCAGGGACTAGCGGGAGGAGGCAACGAGCAGTACTTC. Protein product: CASSIRQGLAGGGNEQYF.

V usage is TRBV7-2 and J usage is TRBJ1-2, with 7 bases lining up with TRBD1. The CDR3 runs to 14 residues. Trimming cost V 5 bases and J 2 bases; bases outside gene matches: 5. Per germline, CDR1 SGHTA and CDR2 FQGNSA. This chain's CDR3 is CASSTSGQNYGYTF. DNA for the CDR3: TGTGCCAGCAGCACCTCGGGACAGAACTATGGCTACACCTTC.

This chain links TRBV21-1 with TRBJ1-1. TRBV21-1 is classified as a pseudogene. This CDR3 has 14 amino acids. In nucleotides, the CDR3 is TGTGCCAGCAGCAAGAGAGAGTTGAACACTGAAGCTTTCTTT. This sequence encodes CASSKRELNTEAFF.

The sample holds one count of this clone. This rearrangement joins TRBV28 to TRBJ2-5; 7 nucleotides agree with TRBD1. The assigned J gene may be wrong: the sequence end matches TRBJ2-7 better. Germline V CDR1 and CDR2: MDHEN, SYDVKM. This CDR3 region has 13 residues. The CDR3 protein is CASSRTGTYEQYF. CDR3 nucleotide sequence: TGTGCCAGCAGTCGGACAGGTACTTACGAGCAGTACTTC.

This rearrangement joins TRBV18 to TRBJ2-3, with D possibly being TRBD1 (8 bases). Germline assignment: CDR1 KGHSH and CDR2 LQKENI. The CDR3 has 17 residues. V shed 2 bases and J shed 3 bases, with 18 bases lying between them. The DNA for the CDR3 is TGTGCCAGCTCACCAATAATGACAGGGGAGGGGACAGATACGCAGTATTTT. Translation gives CASSPIMTGEGTDTQYF.

This clone has only one observation. The gene calls are TRBV11-2 and TRBJ2-1; D not certain. The CDR3 runs to 13 residues. Trimming removed 4 bases at V and 7 bases at J, with 11 bases between. Germline V gives CDR1 SGHAT, CDR2 FQNNGV. CDR3 in amino acids: CASSYAPGNEQFF. CDR3 sequence (DNA): TGTGCCAGCAGCTACGCGCCCGGGAATGAGCAGTTCTTC.

The J gene is TRBJ2-5, the V gene TRBV30; 7 nucleotides align to TRBD1. After removal of 5 bases from V and 5 bases from J, the junction contained 14 bases not matched to a gene. This CDR3 has 15 residues. Germline V CDR1 and CDR2: GTSNPN, SVGIG (reference sequence). This CDR3 is CAWGGQSLGRETQYF. In nucleotides, the CDR3 is TGTGCCTGGGGGGGACAGTCCCTCGGTCGGGAGACCCAGTACTTC.

This chain uses TRBV5-1 with TRBJ2-7; perhaps TRBD2 as D (5 bases). Between the trimmed V and J ends, which lost 3 bases and 3 bases, there was a span of 13 bases. CDR1 and CDR2 (germline): SGHRS, YFSETQ. The CDR3 is 14 residues long. The CDR3 spells CASSWGRGNYEQYF. CDR3 sequence (DNA): TGCGCCAGCAGCTGGGGTCGGGGAAACTACGAGCAGTACTTC.

The chain joins TRBV15 to TRBJ2-3, with TRBD2 as a possible D gene (6 bases). Trimming took 3 bases from V and 3 from J, leaving 25 bases between them. Germline assignment: CDR1 LNHNV and CDR2 YYDKDF (reference sequence). This CDR3 is built from 19 residues. Written as DNA, the CDR3 is TGTGCCACCAGCAGGAAGGGCCTCAGCCAAGCGGGTGGAACAGATACGCAGTATTTT. Protein product: CATSRKGLSQAGGTDTQYF.

This chain links TRBV19 with TRBJ2-7, with 11 nucleotides matching TRBD2. The CDR3 covers 19 residues. Trimming took 6 bases from V and 4 from J; bases not matched to a gene: 20. Germline V lookup: CDR1 LNHDA, CDR2 SQIVND (reference sequence). In nucleotides, the CDR3 is TGTGCCAGTAGCCCACTAGGTTCTAGCGGGAGGACACTAGAATACGAGCAGTACTTC. Protein: CASSPLGSSGRTLEYEQYF.

The J gene is TRBJ1-2, the V gene TRBV2; D gene uncertain. Germline values: CDR1 SNHLY, CDR2 FYNNEI. V shed 7 bases and J shed 5 bases, with 11 bases lying between them. The CDR3 spans 12 residues. For the CDR3, the DNA is TGTGCCAGCATGGGGAGTGAGTATGGCTACACCTTC. It specifies CASMGSEYGYTF.

This chain uses TRBV28 with TRBJ1-3; possibly TRBD1 for D (6 bases). The CDR3 totals 13 residues. The V end lost 7 bases, the J end lost 6 bases, and 13 bases lay between the germline ends. Germline V CDR1 and CDR2: MDHEN, SYDVKM. CDR3 in amino acids: CASTTGMVNTIYF. The DNA for the CDR3 is TGTGCCAGCACAACAGGGATGGTAAACACCATATATTTT.

This chain joins TRBV6-5 and TRBJ1-5; TRBD1 aligns across 7 bases. V shed 8 bases and J 3 bases; nucleotides not matched to a gene: 7. The CDR3 is made up of 14 amino acids. Germline lookup yields CDR1 MNHEY and CDR2 SVGAGI. CDR3 nucleotides: TGTGCCAGCTCCGGGACAGCCGACAATCAGCCCCAGCATTTT. This codes for CASSGTADNQPQHF.

The count of this clone is one. The chain is built from TRBV6-5 and TRBJ2-7; D possibly corresponds to TRBD2 (6 bases). The germline CDR1 and CDR2 sequences are MNHEY and SVGAGI. The CDR3 covers 13 residues. V was trimmed by 6 bases and J by 10 bases, leaving 19 bases between them. The CDR3, as DNA: TGTGCCAGCAGCCTGGGCGGGACTTTCTACCAGTACTTC. This encodes CASSLGGTFYQYF.

This clone was seen a few times. The chain employs TRBV7-9 and TRBJ1-1; possible D gene TRBD1, 6 bases. The CDR3 is made up of 19 amino acids. Trimming removed 5 bases from V and 0 bases from J, with 25 bases in between. The germline V gene has CDR1 SEHNR and CDR2 FQNEAQ (reference sequence). CDR3 bases: TGTGCCAGCAGCCCGACTAATCTCCGGGACACCTCGATGAACACTGAAGCTTTCTTT. Amino acids: CASSPTNLRDTSMNTEAFF.

To note about this clone: A junction boundary mismatches the germline segment, possibly from a read error. This sequence joins TRBV7-7 and TRBJ2-2, with D tentatively TRBD2 (5 bases). CDR1 is SSHAT, CDR2 FNYEAQ, per germline (reference sequence). The CDR3 extends over 13 amino acids. CDR3 protein: CASSPDFTGELFF. DNA of the CDR3: TGTGCTAGCAGCCCGGACTTTACCGGGGAGCTGTTTTTT.